The rows below give T cell receptor beta chains drawn from one sample of a study of T cell responses to AZD1222 COVID-19 vaccine. Data came from immunoSEQ multiplex PCR; TCRdb stores just in-frame clones and leaves some out. The profile shows under 150,000 clones, roughly 93% of them singletons. Specimen: peripheral blood, collected on day 0 of AZD1222 vaccination. All receptors derive from an adult in good health. Each CDR3 is given with its conserved first and last residue. Fields, in order: clone size, J gene, V gene, CDR3 length, D gene, CDR3 protein, CDR3 DNA. The D gene is left open where the match is weak. The size entry is marked missing in some rows and otherwise reads once, few, many or a size class.

abundance: .; j_gene: TRBJ2-3; v_gene: TRBV7-6; len: 17; d_gene: .; CDR3aa: CASSLGAGSGLRDTQYF; CDR3nt: TGTGCCAGCAGCTTGGGCGCGGGGAGCGGACTAAGAGATACGCAGTATTTT
abundance: .; j_gene: TRBJ1-2; v_gene: TRBV28; len: 16; d_gene: .; CDR3aa: CASSFGPVQANYGYTF; CDR3nt: TGTGCCAGCAGTTTTGGCCCGGTACAGGCTAACTATGGCTACACCTTC
abundance: .; j_gene: TRBJ1-5; v_gene: TRBV19; len: 15; d_gene: .; CDR3aa: CASSIVGSNNQPQHF; CDR3nt: TGTGCCAGTAGTATAGTGGGCAGTAATAATCAGCCCCAGCATTTT
abundance: .; j_gene: TRBJ2-1; v_gene: TRBV4-3; len: 16; d_gene: TRBD2; CDR3aa: CASSQEGAGDYNEQFF; CDR3nt: TGCGCCAGCAGCCAAGAGGGAGCGGGAGACTACAATGAGCAGTTCTTC
abundance: .; j_gene: TRBJ1-1; v_gene: TRBV10-3; len: 11; d_gene: .; CDR3aa: CAISINTEAFF; CDR3nt: TGTGCCATCAGTATCAACACTGAAGCTTTCTTT
abundance: .; j_gene: TRBJ1-1; v_gene: TRBV2; len: 14; d_gene: TRBD1; CDR3aa: CASSDRGQGTEAFF; CDR3nt: TGTGCCAGCAGTGACAGGGGGCAGGGCACTGAAGCTTTCTTT
abundance: .; j_gene: TRBJ1-1; v_gene: TRBV12-3/TRBV12-4; len: 13; d_gene: .; CDR3aa: CASRTIGDTEAFF; CDR3nt: TGTGCCAGCAGAACTATAGGGGACACTGAAGCTTTCTTT
abundance: .; j_gene: TRBJ2-7; v_gene: TRBV6-2/TRBV6-3; len: 12; d_gene: .; CDR3aa: CASSGSTYEQYF; CDR3nt: TGTGCCAGCAGCGGCTCAACCTACGAGCAGTACTTC
abundance: .; j_gene: TRBJ1-1; v_gene: TRBV3-1/TRBV3-2; len: 16; d_gene: TRBD1; CDR3aa: CASSQDPGQGHTEAFF; CDR3nt: TGTGCCAGCAGCCAAGATCCGGGACAGGGACACACTGAAGCTTTCTTT
abundance: .; j_gene: TRBJ2-3; v_gene: TRBV7-9; len: 13; d_gene: .; CDR3aa: CASSFPGKDTQYF; CDR3nt: TGTGCCAGCAGCTTCCCGGGGAAAGATACGCAGTATTTT
abundance: once; j_gene: TRBJ1-6; v_gene: TRBV28; len: 12; d_gene: .; CDR3aa: CASSFGDSPLHF; CDR3nt: TGTGCCAGCAGTTTCGGGGATTCACCCCTCCACTTT
abundance: .; j_gene: TRBJ2-3; v_gene: TRBV6-1; len: 16; d_gene: TRBD2; CDR3aa: CASSGLAGGMRDTQYF; CDR3nt: TGTGCCAGCAGTGGACTAGCGGGAGGAATGCGCGATACGCAGTATTTT
abundance: .; j_gene: TRBJ2-7; v_gene: TRBV11-2; len: 16; d_gene: TRBD2; CDR3aa: CASSLVTSGTPYEQYF; CDR3nt: TGTGCCAGCAGCTTGGTTACTAGCGGGACGCCCTACGAGCAGTACTTC
abundance: .; j_gene: TRBJ1-6; v_gene: TRBV28; len: 14; d_gene: TRBD1; CDR3aa: CASSLDRDNSPLHF; CDR3nt: TGTGCCAGCAGTTTGGACAGGGATAATTCACCCCTCCACTTT
abundance: .; j_gene: TRBJ1-2; v_gene: TRBV3-1/TRBV3-2; len: 16; d_gene: TRBD1; CDR3aa: CASSRGDSRSNYGYTF; CDR3nt: TGTGCCAGCAGCCGAGGGGACAGCCGATCTAACTATGGCTACACCTTC
abundance: .; j_gene: TRBJ2-7; v_gene: TRBV6-2/TRBV6-3; len: 12; d_gene: .; CDR3aa: CASSYGFYEQYF; CDR3nt: TGTGCCAGCAGTTACGGGTTTTACGAGCAGTACTTC
abundance: .; j_gene: TRBJ2-1; v_gene: TRBV19; len: 14; d_gene: TRBD2; CDR3aa: CASRTSFGDNEQFF; CDR3nt: TGTGCCAGTAGGACTAGCTTCGGGGACAATGAGCAGTTCTTC
abundance: .; j_gene: TRBJ2-2; v_gene: TRBV5-6; len: 15; d_gene: TRBD2; CDR3aa: CASSSMGGSDGELFF; CDR3nt: TGTGCCAGCAGCTCCATGGGGGGGTCTGACGGGGAGCTGTTTTTT
abundance: .; j_gene: TRBJ1-1; v_gene: TRBV25-1; len: 14; d_gene: .; CDR3aa: CASSESGGASEAFF; CDR3nt: TGTGCCAGCAGTGAATCTGGCGGGGCTTCTGAAGCTTTCTTT
abundance: .; j_gene: TRBJ1-1; v_gene: TRBV23-1; len: 15; d_gene: .; CDR3aa: CASSHPGDTNTEAFF; CDR3nt: TGCGCCAGCAGTCACCCCGGCGACACGAACACTGAAGCTTTCTTT
abundance: once; j_gene: TRBJ1-1; v_gene: TRBV7-8; len: 18; d_gene: .; CDR3aa: CASSPNGDLFGLGTEAFF; CDR3nt: TGTGCCAGCAGCCCCAATGGGGATTTGTTTGGTTTGGGTACTGAAGCTTTCTTT
abundance: .; j_gene: TRBJ1-5; v_gene: TRBV28; len: 14; d_gene: .; CDR3aa: CASSLGMGNQPQHF; CDR3nt: TGTGCCAGCAGTTTAGGGATGGGCAATCAGCCCCAGCATTTT
abundance: once; j_gene: TRBJ2-2; v_gene: TRBV7-3; len: 13; d_gene: .; CDR3aa: CASSPDGPGELFF; CDR3nt: TGTGCCAGCAGCCCCGACGGCCCCGGGGAGCTGTTTTTT
abundance: .; j_gene: TRBJ1-5; v_gene: TRBV28; len: 12; d_gene: .; CDR3aa: CATQVSNQPQHF; CDR3nt: TGTGCCACCCAGGTCTCCAATCAGCCCCAGCATTTT
abundance: once; j_gene: TRBJ1-5; v_gene: TRBV12-3/TRBV12-4; len: 11; d_gene: .; CDR3aa: CASSLRQPQHF; CDR3nt: TGTGCCAGCAGTTTACGACAGCCCCAGCATTTT
abundance: .; j_gene: TRBJ1-2; v_gene: TRBV30; len: 12; d_gene: .; CDR3aa: CAWSYGRHGYTF; CDR3nt: TGTGCCTGGAGTTATGGCCGCCATGGCTACACCTTC
abundance: .; j_gene: TRBJ1-1; v_gene: TRBV6-1; len: 15; d_gene: .; CDR3aa: CASSDMRGLNTEAFF; CDR3nt: TGTGCCAGCAGTGACATGAGGGGCTTGAACACTGAAGCTTTCTTT
abundance: .; j_gene: TRBJ1-5; v_gene: TRBV28; len: 13; d_gene: .; CDR3aa: CASRGTVNQPQHF; CDR3nt: TGTGCCAGCAGGGGGACCGTTAATCAGCCCCAGCATTTT
abundance: .; j_gene: TRBJ2-7; v_gene: TRBV10-1; len: 14; d_gene: TRBD2; CDR3aa: CASSDFSGSYEQYF; CDR3nt: TGCGCCAGCAGTGATTTTAGCGGGAGCTACGAGCAGTACTTC
abundance: .; j_gene: TRBJ1-2; v_gene: TRBV6-5; len: 13; d_gene: .; CDR3aa: CASRQVDNYGYTF; CDR3nt: TGTGCCAGCCGCCAGGTGGATAACTATGGCTACACCTTC